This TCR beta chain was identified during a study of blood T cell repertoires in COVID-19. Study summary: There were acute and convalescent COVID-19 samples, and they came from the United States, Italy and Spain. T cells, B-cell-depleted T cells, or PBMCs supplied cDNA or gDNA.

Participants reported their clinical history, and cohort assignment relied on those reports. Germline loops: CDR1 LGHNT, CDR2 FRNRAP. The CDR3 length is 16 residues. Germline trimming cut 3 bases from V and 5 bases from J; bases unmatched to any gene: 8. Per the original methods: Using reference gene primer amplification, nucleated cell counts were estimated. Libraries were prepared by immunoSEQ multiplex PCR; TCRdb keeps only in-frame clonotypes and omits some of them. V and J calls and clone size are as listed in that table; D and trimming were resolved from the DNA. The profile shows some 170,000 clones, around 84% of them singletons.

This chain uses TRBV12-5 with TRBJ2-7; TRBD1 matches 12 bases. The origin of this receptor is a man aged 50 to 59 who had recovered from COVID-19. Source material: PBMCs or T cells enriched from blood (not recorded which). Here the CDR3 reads CASGFPGQGAVDEQYF. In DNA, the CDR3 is TGTGCTAGTGGTTTTCCGGGACAGGGGGCTGTCGACGAGCAGTACTTC.